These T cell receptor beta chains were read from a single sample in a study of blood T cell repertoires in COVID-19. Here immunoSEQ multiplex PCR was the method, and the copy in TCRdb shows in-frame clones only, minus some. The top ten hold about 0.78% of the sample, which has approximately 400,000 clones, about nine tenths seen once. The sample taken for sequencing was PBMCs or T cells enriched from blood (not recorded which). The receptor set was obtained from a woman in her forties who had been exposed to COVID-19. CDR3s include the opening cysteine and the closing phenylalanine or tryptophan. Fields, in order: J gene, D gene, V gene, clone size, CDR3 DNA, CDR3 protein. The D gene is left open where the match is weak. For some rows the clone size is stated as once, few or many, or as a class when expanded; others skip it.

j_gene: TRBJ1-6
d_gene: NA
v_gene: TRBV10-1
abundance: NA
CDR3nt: TGCGCCAGCAGCCCCATTCCTAATAATTCACCCCTCCACTTT
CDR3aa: CASSPIPNNSPLHF

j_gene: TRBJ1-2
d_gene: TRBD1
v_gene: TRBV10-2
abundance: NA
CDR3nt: TGCGCCAGCAGGCGCGCGCCGGGACAGGGCACGCATTACTATGGCTACACCTTC
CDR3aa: CASRRAPGQGTHYYGYTF

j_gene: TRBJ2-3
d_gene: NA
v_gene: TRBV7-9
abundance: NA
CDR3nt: TGTGCCAGCAGCTTAGCGTGGGGGGAGAGCACAGATACGCAGTATTTT
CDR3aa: CASSLAWGESTDTQYF

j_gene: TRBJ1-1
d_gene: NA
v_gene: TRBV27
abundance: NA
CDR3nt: TGTGCCAGCAGTTTGGACAGACCCAGCACTGAAGCTTTCTTT
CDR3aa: CASSLDRPSTEAFF

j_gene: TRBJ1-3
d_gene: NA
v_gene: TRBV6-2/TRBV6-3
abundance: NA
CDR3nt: TGTGCCAGCAGTCAACGAAACAGCCACACCATATATTTT
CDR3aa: CASSQRNSHTIYF

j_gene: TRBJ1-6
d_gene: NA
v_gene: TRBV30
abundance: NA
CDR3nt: TGTGCCTGGACCCAAACGGGGGTTTCACCCCTCCACTTT
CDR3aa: CAWTQTGVSPLHF

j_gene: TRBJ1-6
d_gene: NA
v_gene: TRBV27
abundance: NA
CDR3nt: TGTGCCAGCAGTTCGGGATATAATTCACCCCTCCACTTT
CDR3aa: CASSSGYNSPLHF

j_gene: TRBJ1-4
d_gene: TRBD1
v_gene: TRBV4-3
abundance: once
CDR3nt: TGCGCCAGCAGCCAGTCCACGGGACAGGGATCCGAAAAACTGTTTTTT
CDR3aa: CASSQSTGQGSEKLFF

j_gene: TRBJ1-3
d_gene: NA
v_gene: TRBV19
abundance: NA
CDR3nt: TGTGCCAGTACGCCCAGGTTCGCCTCAAGCACCATATATTTT
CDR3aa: CASTPRFASSTIYF

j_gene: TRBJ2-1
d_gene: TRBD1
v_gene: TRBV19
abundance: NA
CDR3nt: TGTGCCACCGCATTACAGGGGGCATACAATGAGCAGTTCTTC
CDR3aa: CATALQGAYNEQFF

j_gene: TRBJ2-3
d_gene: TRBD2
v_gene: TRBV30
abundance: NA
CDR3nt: TGTGCCTGGAGTGTACTAGCGGGAGGTGGTGCAGATACGCAGTATTTT
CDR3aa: CAWSVLAGGGADTQYF

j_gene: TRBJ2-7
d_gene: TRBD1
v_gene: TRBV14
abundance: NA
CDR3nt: TGTGCCAGCAGCCAAGACGGAGAGACAGGGTGGCGGCAGTACGAGCAGTACTTC
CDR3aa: CASSQDGETGWRQYEQYF

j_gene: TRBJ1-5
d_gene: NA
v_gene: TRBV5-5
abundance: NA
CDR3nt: TGTGCCAGCAGCTTGCGGGGGGGTTGGAATCAGCCCCAGCATTTT
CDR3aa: CASSLRGGWNQPQHF

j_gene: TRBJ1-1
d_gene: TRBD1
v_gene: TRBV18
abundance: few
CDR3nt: TGTGCCAGCTCACAGACTACGGACAGGGGCCTCACTGAAGCTTTCTTT
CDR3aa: CASSQTTDRGLTEAFF

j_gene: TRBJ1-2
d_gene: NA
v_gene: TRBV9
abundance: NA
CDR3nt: TGTGCCAGCAGCCCGTCGGATAGCCCCTACACCTTC
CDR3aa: CASSPSDSPYTF

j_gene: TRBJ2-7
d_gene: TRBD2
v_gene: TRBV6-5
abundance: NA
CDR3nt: TGTGCCAGCCCCCCGAGGGTTAGCGGGGCCCACGAGCAGTACTTC
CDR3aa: CASPPRVSGAHEQYF

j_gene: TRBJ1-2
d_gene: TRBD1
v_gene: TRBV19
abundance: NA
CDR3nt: TGTGCCAGTAGTCGAGGACAGGGTACCTCTGGCTACACCTTC
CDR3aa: CASSRGQGTSGYTF

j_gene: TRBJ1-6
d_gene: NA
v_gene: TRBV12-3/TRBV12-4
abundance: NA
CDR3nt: TGTGCCAGCAGGGGGCAAAATTCACCCCTCCACTTT
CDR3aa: CASRGQNSPLHF

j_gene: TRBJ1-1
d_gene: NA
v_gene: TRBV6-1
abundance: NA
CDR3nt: TGTGCCAGCAGTGAATATCAGGGAAACACTGAAGCTTTCTTT
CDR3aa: CASSEYQGNTEAFF

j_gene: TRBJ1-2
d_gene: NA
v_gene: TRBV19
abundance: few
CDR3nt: TGTGCCAGTAGTACGCGGGCGAGACCGAGGAGTACCTTC
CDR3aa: CASSTRARPRSTF

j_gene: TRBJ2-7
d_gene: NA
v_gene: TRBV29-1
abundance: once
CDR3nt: TGCAGCGTTGTTGGGGACATCTCCAACTCAGAGCAGTACTTC
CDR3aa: CSVVGDISNSEQYF

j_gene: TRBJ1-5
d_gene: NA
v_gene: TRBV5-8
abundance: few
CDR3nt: TGTGCCACCGGGACCTACACAGGGAGGGAACCGCAGCCCCAGCATTTT
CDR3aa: CATGTYTGREPQPQHF

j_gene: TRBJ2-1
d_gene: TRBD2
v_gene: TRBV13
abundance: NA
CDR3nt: TGTGCCAGCAGCTTTGTACTAGCGGAGGAGGGGAATGAGCAGTTCTTC
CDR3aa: CASSFVLAEEGNEQFF

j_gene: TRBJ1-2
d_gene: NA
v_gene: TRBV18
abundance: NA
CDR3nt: TGTGCCAGCTCACCACCCGAGGGAGGAGGCTACACCTTC
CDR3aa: CASSPPEGGGYTF

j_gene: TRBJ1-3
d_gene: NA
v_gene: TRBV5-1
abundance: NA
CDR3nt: TGCGCCAGCAGCTTGGGACACAGAAGCTCTGGAAACACCATATATTTT
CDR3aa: CASSLGHRSSGNTIYF

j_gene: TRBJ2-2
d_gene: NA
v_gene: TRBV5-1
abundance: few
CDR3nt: TGCGCCAGCAGCTTGACAGGGTCAGATTTTGCCGGGGAGCTGTTTTTT
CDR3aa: CASSLTGSDFAGELFF

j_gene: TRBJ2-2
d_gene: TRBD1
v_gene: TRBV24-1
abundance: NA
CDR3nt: TGTGCCACCAGTCGGACAGGTTTAAACACCGGGGAGCTGTTTTTT
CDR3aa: CATSRTGLNTGELFF

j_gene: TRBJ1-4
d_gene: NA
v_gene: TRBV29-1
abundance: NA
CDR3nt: TGCAGCGTTGGCGGGGGAGGGCAAGAAAAACTGTTTTTT
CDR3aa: CSVGGGGQEKLFF

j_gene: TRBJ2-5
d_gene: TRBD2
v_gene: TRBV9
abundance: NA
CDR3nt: TGTGCCAGCAGCGTAGGGGCTTTGGGCGGGAGGCAGGAGACCCAGTACTTC
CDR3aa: CASSVGALGGRQETQYF

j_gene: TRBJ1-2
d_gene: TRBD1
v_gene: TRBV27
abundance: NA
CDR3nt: TGTGCCAGCAGTTTAAGGTGGACAGGGGATAACTATGGCTACACCTTC
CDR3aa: CASSLRWTGDNYGYTF

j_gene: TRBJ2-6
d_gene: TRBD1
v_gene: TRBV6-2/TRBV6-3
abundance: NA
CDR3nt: TGTGCCAGCAGTTACTCGGGCAGGGGGTTTACCAGGGCCAACGTCCTGACTTTC
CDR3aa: CASSYSGRGFTRANVLTF

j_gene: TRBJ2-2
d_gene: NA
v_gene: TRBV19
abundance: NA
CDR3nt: TGTGCCAGTAGTAGCGAGGTTCGGGAGCTGTTTTTT
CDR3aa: CASSSEVRELFF

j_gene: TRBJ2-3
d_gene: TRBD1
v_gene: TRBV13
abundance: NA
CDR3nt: TGTGCCAGCCTGGAGATAGGGGGCCTGAGCACAGATACGCAGTATTTT
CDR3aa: CASLEIGGLSTDTQYF

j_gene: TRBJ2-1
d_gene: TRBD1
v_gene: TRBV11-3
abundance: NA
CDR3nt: TGTGCCAGCAGCTTGGGGACAGAATACAATGAGCAGTTCTTC
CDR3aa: CASSLGTEYNEQFF

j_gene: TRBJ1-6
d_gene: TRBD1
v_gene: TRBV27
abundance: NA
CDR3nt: TGTGCCAGCAGTCCGATGGACAGGACCTCACCCCTCCACTTT
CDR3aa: CASSPMDRTSPLHF

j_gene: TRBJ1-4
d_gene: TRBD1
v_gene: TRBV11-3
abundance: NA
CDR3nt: TGTGCCAGCAGCTCTATGACAGGGGGGGAAAAACTGTTTTTT
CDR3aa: CASSSMTGGEKLFF

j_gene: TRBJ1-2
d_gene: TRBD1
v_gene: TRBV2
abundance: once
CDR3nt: TGTGCCAGCAGGCCCTTACAGGGGAACTATGGCTACACCTTC
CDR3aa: CASRPLQGNYGYTF

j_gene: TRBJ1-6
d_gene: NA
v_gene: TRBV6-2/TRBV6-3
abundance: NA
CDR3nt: TGTGCCAGCAGTTATAACAGGGTCTCACCCCTCCACTTT
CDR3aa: CASSYNRVSPLHF

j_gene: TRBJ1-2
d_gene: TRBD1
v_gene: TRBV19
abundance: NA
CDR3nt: TGTGCCAGTAGAAGGACAGGGGGCTATGGCTACACCTTC
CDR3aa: CASRRTGGYGYTF

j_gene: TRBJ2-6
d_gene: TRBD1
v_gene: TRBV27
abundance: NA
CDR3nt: TGTGCCAGCAGTTCAGGGGGCTCTGGGGCCAACGTCCTGACTTTC
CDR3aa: CASSSGGSGANVLTF

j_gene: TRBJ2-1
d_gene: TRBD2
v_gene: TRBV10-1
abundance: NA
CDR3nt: TGCGCCAGCAGTACTAGCGGGATCCCCCATGAGCAGTTCTTC
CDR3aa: CASSTSGIPHEQFF

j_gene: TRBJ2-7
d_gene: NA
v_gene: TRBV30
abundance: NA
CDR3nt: TGTGCCTGTATTGCAGGTGTCGGCTACGAGCAGTACTTC
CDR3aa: CACIAGVGYEQYF

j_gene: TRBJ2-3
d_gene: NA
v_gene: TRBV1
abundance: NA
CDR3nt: TGCACCAGCCAGATAGCGGGAGGCCTCCTCAGCACAGATACGCAGTATTTT
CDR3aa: CTSQIAGGLLSTDTQYF

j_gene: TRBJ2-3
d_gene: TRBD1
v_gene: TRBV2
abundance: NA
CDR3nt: TGTGCCAGCAGAAAGACAGGGGCCACAGATACGCAGTATTTT
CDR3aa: CASRKTGATDTQYF

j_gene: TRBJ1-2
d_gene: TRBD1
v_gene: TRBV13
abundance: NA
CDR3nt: TGTGCCAGCAGCTTCGAAAGGGGGCGCGGCTATGGCTACACCTTC
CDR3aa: CASSFERGRGYGYTF

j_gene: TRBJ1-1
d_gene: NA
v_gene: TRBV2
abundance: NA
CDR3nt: TGTGCCAGCAGTGATTTGAGAGCTTTCTTT
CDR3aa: CASSDLRAFF

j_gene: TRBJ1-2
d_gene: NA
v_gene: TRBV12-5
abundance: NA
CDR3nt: TGTGCTAGTGGTTCAGGGTATGGCTACACCTTC
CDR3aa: CASGSGYGYTF

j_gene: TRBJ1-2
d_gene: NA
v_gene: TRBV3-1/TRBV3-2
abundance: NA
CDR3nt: TGTGCCAGCAGCCACGGGACTCAAGCAAACTATGGCTACACCTTC
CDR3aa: CASSHGTQANYGYTF